These 25 T cell receptor beta chains came from one sample sequenced in a study of CD8+ T cells in alopecia areata. The sample's treatment: oral pan-JAK inhibitor, 5-10 mg twice daily. Sequencing templates came from extracted RNA that was reverse transcribed into cDNA. Sequenced by immunoSEQ multiplex PCR; TCRdb stores in-frame clones only, minus some. The sample lists fewer than 250,000 clones, 50% to 60% seen once, with around 0.7% in the top ten. Source: CD4+ T cells sorted from blood, taken at week 4, from a patient treated with tofacitinib. The receptors were gathered from a human donor with alopecia areata.

V is TRBV5-1 and J is TRBJ2-1; tentatively, D is TRBD1 or TRBD2 (5 bases each). V lost 0 bases, J lost 5 bases, and 18 bases lay in between. CDR1 is SGHRS and CDR2 is YFSETQ in the germline V gene. The CDR3 spans 17 residues. As DNA, the CDR3 is TGCGCCAGCAGCTTGGTGTTTGGGGCCTTGGGGGACAATGAGCAGTTCTTC. Protein product: CASSLVFGALGDNEQFF. The entire variable domain, with the rest obtained from reference TRBV5-1 and TRBJ2-1, is as follows: KAGVTQTPRYLIKTRGQQVTLSCSPISGHRSVSWYQQTPGQGLQFLFEYFSETQRNKGNFPGRFSGRQFSNSRSEMNVSTLELGDSALYLCASSLVFGALGDNEQFFGPGTRLTVL.

The chain couples TRBV29-1 to TRBJ2-6, with no clear D. Looked up from germline, CDR1 is SQVTM and CDR2 is ANQGSEA. The CDR3 has 15 residues. Trimming left V 4 bases short and J 4 bases short, with 14 bases between. The CDR3, as DNA: TGCAGCGTTGGCGGCGTCGCAGCCGGGGCCAACGTCCTGACTTTC. Translated: CSVGGVAAGANVLTF.

This chain joins TRBV15 and TRBJ2-7; D is unclear. V lost 5 bases to trimming and J lost 2 bases, with 13 bases between them. The CDR3 is 14 amino acids. CDR1 and CDR2 (germline): LNHNV, YYDKDF (reference sequence). The CDR3 sequence: CATSPDRSPYEQYF. CDR3 DNA sequence: TGTGCCACCAGCCCGGACCGGAGCCCCTACGAGCAGTACTTC.

This clone was detected a few times. CDR3 coding DNA: TGCAGCGTTGAGGGGATACGGGGCTACGAGCAGTACTTC. Translation gives CSVEGIRGYEQYF. The chain joins TRBV29-1 to TRBJ2-7, with a possible D match to TRBD2 (5 bases). V was cut by 3 bases and J by 3 bases, with 12 bases left in between. CDR1 and CDR2 from the germline V gene are SQVTM and ANQGSEA. CDR3 length: 13 amino acids.

The chain recombines TRBV27 with TRBJ2-1, with 9 nucleotides matching TRBD1. The junction had 3 bases not matched to a gene; V was cut back by 6 bases and J by 3 bases. Germline V gene data show CDR1 as MNHEY and CDR2 as SMNVEV (reference sequence). This CDR3 has 14 amino acids. This CDR3 reads CASRQGANYNEQFF. The DNA of the CDR3 is TGTGCCAGCAGACAGGGGGCGAACTACAATGAGCAGTTCTTC.

This clone was observed a few times. The CDR3 does not close with the conserved phenylalanine or tryptophan, likely indicating a read error. The DNA is left out, because the CDR3 cannot be placed on it with certainty; the CDR3 is given as TCRdb lists it. V and J are TRBV28 and TRBJ2-7; the table's D call of TRBD2 was not tested on the DNA. A total of 11 residues make up the CDR3, ends included. The V gene's germline CDR1 is MDHEN and CDR2 SYDVKM. CDR3 sequence: CASTRGTSVSL.

This clone appeared a few times. CDR3: CSGRQGPSYEQYF. DNA for the CDR3: TGCAGCGGGCGACAGGGACCCTCCTACGAGCAGTACTTC. The V and J genes are TRBV29-1 and TRBJ2-7; 7 bases agree with TRBD1. In germline, CDR1 is SQVTM, CDR2 ANQGSEA. The J segment lost 0 bases and the V segment lost 7 bases, leaving 6 bases of the junction unmatched. The CDR3 is made up of 13 amino acids.

V is TRBV6-4 and J is TRBJ2-3; 12 nucleotides align to TRBD2. The CDR3 runs 14 residues. Per the germline V gene, CDR1 is MRHNA and CDR2 is SNTAGT. The junction had 7 bases not matched to a gene; V was cut back by 10 bases and J by 5 bases. The CDR3 loop reads CATGSGLAGDTQYF. CDR3 sequence (DNA): TGTGCCACCGGCTCGGGACTAGCGGGAGATACGCAGTATTTT.

The rearrangement joins TRBV10-3 to TRBJ1-2, with 8 bases matching TRBD1. Germline loops: CDR1 ENHRY, CDR2 SYGVKD. The CDR3 covers 13 residues. V gave up 7 bases and J gave up 7 bases; unmatched junction bases: 8. This chain's CDR3 is CAITGQADRGYTF. The CDR3 DNA follows: TGTGCCATCACGGGACAGGCGGATCGTGGCTACACCTTC.

This chain links TRBV6-6 with TRBJ2-3; D unclear. Trimming left V 2 bases short and J 2 bases short, with 14 bases between. This CDR3 region has 16 residues. Germline V lookup: CDR1 MNHNY, CDR2 SVGAGI (reference sequence). The CDR3 is CASSYRLASNTDTQYF. DNA of the CDR3: TGTGCCAGCAGTTACCGGTTGGCCAGCAACACAGATACGCAGTATTTT.

The chain carries TRBV5-4 and TRBJ2-1; D is unresolved. CDR3 size: 13 residues. Germline V gene data show CDR1 as SGHNT and CDR2 as YYREEE (reference sequence). Trimming shortened V by 0 bases and J by 9 bases, and 10 bases separated the two germline ends. CDR3 in amino acids: CASSLEPWAEQFF. The CDR3 coding sequence is TGTGCCAGCAGCTTGGAGCCTTGGGCTGAGCAGTTCTTC. Combining the CDR3 with reference TRBV5-4 and TRBJ2-1 gives the whole variable domain ETGVTQSPTHLIKTRGQQVTLRCSSQSGHNTVSWYQQALGQGPQFIFQYYREEENGRGNFPPRFSGLQFPNYSSELNVNALELDDSALYLCASSLEPWAEQFFGPGTRLTVL.

This sequence joins TRBV19 and TRBJ1-5; D ambiguous. The V gene lost 8 bases and the J gene lost 4 bases, with 9 bases spanning the gap. Looked up from germline, CDR1 is LNHDA and CDR2 is SQIVND (reference sequence). The CDR3 covers 12 residues. The CDR3 nucleotides are TGTGCCAGTGCATGGAGTAATCAGCCCCAGCATTTT. This gives the protein CASAWSNQPQHF.

The genes are TRBV29-1 and TRBJ2-1; 8 bases are a match to TRBD1. The germline V gene encodes CDR1 SQVTM and CDR2 ANQGSEA. This CDR3 is built from 16 residues. CDR3 in amino acids: CRPRDRSPKPANEQFF. The CDR3 region has the DNA TGCAGACCACGGGACAGGAGCCCCAAGCCCGCCAATGAGCAGTTCTTC.

This chain connects TRBV7-9 to TRBJ2-5, with a possible D match to TRBD2 (6 bases). The CDR3 runs 12 residues. The V and J ends lost 11 bases and 0 bases respectively, with 10 bases between them. Germline CDR1 is SEHNR and CDR2 is FQNEAQ (reference sequence). CDR3 protein: CALARYQETQYF. In DNA, the CDR3 is TGTGCCCTAGCGCGTTACCAAGAGACCCAGTACTTC.

V usage is TRBV29-1 and J usage is TRBJ2-3; D call uncertain. Between the trimmed V and J ends, which lost 0 bases and 6 bases, there was a span of 7 bases. The CDR3 is 12 amino acids. Germline values: CDR1 SQVTM, CDR2 ANQGSEA. The chain's CDR3 is CSVEEGGDTQYF. CDR3 coding DNA: TGCAGCGTTGAAGAGGGTGGGGATACGCAGTATTTT.

The genes are TRBV10-3 and TRBJ1-1; no clear D. V shed 3 bases and J shed 1 base, with 12 bases lying between them. Germline CDR1 reads ENHRY; CDR2 reads SYGVKD. The CDR3 runs to 15 residues. The CDR3 reads CAISDSRTGNTEAFF. In nucleotides, the CDR3 is TGTGCCATCAGTGACTCTCGGACGGGGAACACTGAAGCTTTCTTT.

The chain is built from TRBV2 and TRBJ2-1; tentatively, D is TRBD2 (5 bases). CDR3 size: 14 residues. The germline gives CDR1 SNHLY, CDR2 FYNNEI. The V end was cut by 5 bases, the J end by 1 base, with 9 bases between. The CDR3 DNA reads TGTGCCAGCAGTTTTGGGGAGTCCTACAATGAGCAGTTCTTC. Residues: CASSFGESYNEQFF.

A word on this clone: Other DNA sequences of this sample code for an identical CDR3. The CDR3 bases are TGTGCCAGCAGCTTATTGGCGTACGAGCAGTACTTC. It translates to CASSLLAYEQYF. The gene calls are TRBV7-2 and TRBJ2-7; D is unresolved. V was pared by 2 bases and J by 4 bases, with 6 bases between. Looked up from germline, CDR1 is SGHTA and CDR2 is FQGNSA. This CDR3 region has 12 residues.

The chain links TRBV29-1 to TRBJ2-7, with D possibly being TRBD1 or TRBD2 (5 bases each). Trimming shortened V by 7 bases and J by 2 bases, and 9 bases separated the two germline ends. CDR3 length: 11 amino acids. Germline assignment: CDR1 SQVTM and CDR2 ANQGSEA. CDR3 loop: CSAGTPYEQYF. The DNA of the CDR3 is TGCAGCGCCGGGACCCCCTACGAGCAGTACTTC.

The rearrangement uses TRBV29-1 and TRBJ2-2, with TRBD1 identical over 9 bases. J lost 0 bases, V lost 7 bases, and 3 bases had no gene match. The CDR3 length is 14 residues. Looked up from germline, CDR1 is SQVTM and CDR2 is ANQGSEA. CDR3 loop: CSGGQGTNTGELFF. The DNA of the CDR3 is TGCAGCGGCGGACAGGGGACGAACACCGGGGAGCTGTTTTTT.

As to this clone: Sequence at one end of the junction differs from germline and may be a read error. In the same sample, other DNA sequences code for this CDR3. The V gene is TRBV30, the J gene TRBJ2-7; 7 nucleotides line up with TRBD1. The CDR3 extends over 13 amino acids. CDR1 is GTSNPN, CDR2 SVGIG, per germline (reference sequence). CDR3 in amino acids: CAWNRQGRNEQYF. CDR3 nucleotides: TGTGCCTGGAATCGACAGGGTCGAAACGAGCAATACTTC.

The V call is TRBV6-6, the J call TRBJ2-1, with D possibly being TRBD2 (5 bases). The germline V gene has CDR1 MNHNY and CDR2 SVGAGI (reference sequence). This CDR3 comprises 15 residues. Deletions cut 5 bases from V and 6 bases from J, with 17 bases between. The CDR3 coding sequence is TGTGCCAGCAGTCTAAAGGCCGGGAAAGGCAATGAGCAGTTCTTC. Protein: CASSLKAGKGNEQFF.

This sequence joins TRBV6-5 and TRBJ1-4; 8 bases align to TRBD1. J gave up 8 bases and V 6 bases, and 11 bases lay outside the gene matches. Looked up from germline, CDR1 is MNHEY and CDR2 is SVGAGI. There are 15 residues in the CDR3. CDR3 sequence reads: CASSLSPRGREKLFF. The DNA of the CDR3 is TGTGCCAGCAGCCTAAGCCCCAGGGGGCGCGAAAAACTGTTTTTT.

This clone has just a few counts. This rearrangement joins TRBV5-1 to TRBJ2-2, with D perhaps TRBD2 (6 bases). The CDR3 totals 15 residues. The germline V gene encodes CDR1 SGHRS and CDR2 YFSETQ. Trimming shortened V by 0 bases and J by 5 bases, and 11 bases separated the two germline ends. The CDR3, as DNA: TGCGCCAGCAGCTTGGCCATGGCGGGGACCGGGGAGCTGTTTTTT. As protein: CASSLAMAGTGELFF.

The rearrangement joins TRBV7-9 to TRBJ1-5, with 8 positions matching TRBD1. Trimming at V came to 1 base and at J to 4 bases, leaving 0 bases not matched to a gene. Germline assignment: CDR1 SEHNR and CDR2 FQNEAQ (reference sequence). The CDR3 loop spans 14 amino acids. The CDR3 DNA reads as TGTGCCAGCAGCTTAGACAGGGGGAATCAGCCCCAGCATTTT. Encoded protein: CASSLDRGNQPQHF. The entire variable domain, with the rest obtained from reference TRBV7-9 and TRBJ1-5, is as follows: DTGVSQNPRHKITKRGQNVTFRCDPISEHNRLYWYRQTLGQGPEFLTYFQNEAQLEKSRLLSDRFSAERPKGSFSTLEIQRTEQGDSAMYLCASSLDRGNQPQHFGDGTRLSIL.